Here is one TCR beta chain with its context. No antigen is known for it. The data belong to a study of blood T cells in healthy people across ages. Study results and caveats: Naive CD4+ cells and diversity were both higher in long-lived donors than in aged donors.

Using a J-beta primer mix together with a sample-barcoded 5' primer, a second PCR was run for about 6 to 12 cycles. In TCRdb, the 5' RACE reads were re-called with MiXCR into one record per CDR3 protein. The sample lists approximately 1.5 million distinct CDR3 sequences, about 31% occurring once. Peripheral blood samples of 9.5 to 10 milliliters were drawn from each donor. Total RNA, at least 5.5 micrograms per sample, was extracted from PBMCs. The CDR3 is 15 residues long. Germline CDR1 reads SEHNR; CDR2 reads FQNEAQ (reference sequence). V shed 7 bases, J shed 2 bases, and the junction held 7 bases outside the gene matches.

The chain couples TRBV7-9 to TRBJ2-1; 8 nucleotides agree with TRBD2. Input material: blood. The TCR originated in a woman aged 30 to 39 in good health. The CDR3 is CASNYSGLAYNEQFF. In nucleotides, the CDR3 is TGTGCCAGCAACTACTCGGGACTAGCCTACAATGAGCAGTTCTTC.